This T cell receptor (beta chain) was identified during a study of T cell changes during pregnancy in multiple sclerosis. Only in-frame clones appear in the TCRdb table, and some are missing; sequencing was by immunoSEQ multiplex PCR. The sample holds over 30,000 clones, 88% seen once. Germline V lookup: CDR1 LNHDA, CDR2 SQIVND (reference sequence). Germline trimming cut 5 bases from V and 7 bases from J; bases unmatched to any gene: 4. CDR3 length: 13 amino acids. V is TRBV19 and J is TRBJ2-7; 11 bases map to TRBD1. This clonotype was obtained from a female donor with multiple sclerosis, enrolled in a pregnancy study. This specimen consisted of CD4+ T cells from peripheral blood mononuclear cells, obtained before pregnancy. The CDR3 region is CASSPDRGREQYF. CDR3 DNA sequence: TGTGCCAGTAGTCCGGACAGGGGGCGAGAGCAGTACTTC.